These 21 T cell receptor beta chains were all obtained from the same sample, sequenced in a study of blood T cell repertoires in COVID-19. Only in-frame clones appear in the TCRdb table, and some are missing; sequencing was by immunoSEQ multiplex PCR. Of 290,000 or so clones in the sample, approximately 82% were seen once. What was sequenced was PBMCs or T cells enriched from blood (not recorded which). These receptors were collected from a middle-aged man who had been exposed to COVID-19.

The chain couples TRBV9 to TRBJ2-1; TRBD2 aligns across 11 bases. The V gene end was trimmed by 0 bases and the J gene end by 6 bases; junction bases not matched to a gene: 5. The CDR3 totals 16 residues. Germline CDR1 is SGDLS and CDR2 is YYNGEE. Here the CDR3 reads CASSVVGSGRGNEQFF. CDR3 in DNA: TGTGCCAGCAGCGTAGTCGGTAGCGGGAGGGGCAATGAGCAGTTCTTC.

The V gene is TRBV5-1, the J gene TRBJ2-7, with 8 bases fitting TRBD1. CDR1 and CDR2 (germline): SGHRS, YFSETQ. This CDR3 is 16 amino acids long. The junction had 7 bases not matched to a gene; V was cut back by 0 bases and J by 2 bases. The CDR3 DNA follows: TGCGCCAGCAGCTTGGGTGCCGGGACAGGTACCTACGAGCAGTACTTC. Translated, it gives CASSLGAGTGTYEQYF.

The CDR3 DNA reads as TGTGCCACCAGCATTGCGGAGACCCAGTACTTC. Translation: CATSIAETQYF. The chain joins TRBV15 to TRBJ2-5; the D is unclear. The germline gives CDR1 LNHNV, CDR2 YYDKDF (reference sequence). V dropped 4 bases and J dropped 5 bases, with 5 bases sitting between them. CDR3 size: 11 residues.

This clone was seen just once. The V gene is TRBV5-6, the J gene TRBJ2-1; the match to TRBD2 covers 11 bases. V lost 4 bases, J lost 6 bases, and 6 bases stayed unmatched. The CDR3 is 15 amino acids. Germline lookup yields CDR1 SGHDT and CDR2 YYEEEE. Here the CDR3 DNA reads TGTGCCAGCAGCCCTACTAGCGGGAGCTTCAATGAGCAGTTCTTC. The encoded protein is CASSPTSGSFNEQFF.

CDR3 nucleotides: TGTGCCAGCAGGACCGGGACTGCGGAAACTGAAGCTTTCTTT. Translating it yields CASRTGTAETEAFF. V usage is TRBV6-5 and J usage is TRBJ1-1, with D tentatively TRBD1 (5 bases). V lost 6 bases and J 5 bases, leaving 16 bases between the germline ends. Germline V gives CDR1 MNHEY, CDR2 SVGAGI. The CDR3 length is 14 residues.

V is TRBV20-1 and J is TRBJ2-7, with D perhaps matching TRBD1 (5 bases). The CDR3 contains 11 residues. Germline V CDR1 and CDR2: DFQATT, SNEGSKA (reference sequence). As DNA, the CDR3 is TGCAGCGGCAGGGAAAATAACGAGCAGTACTTC. Its translation is CSGRENNEQYF.

This clone was counted a few times. The V and J genes are TRBV6-4 and TRBJ2-7; the D gene is possibly TRBD1 (5 bases). The CDR3 totals 14 residues. The germline V gene has CDR1 MRHNA and CDR2 SNTAGT. V shed 6 bases and J shed 6 bases, with 18 bases lying between them. CDR3 sequence: CASRWGQGIGEQYF. The CDR3 nucleotides read TGTGCCAGCAGGTGGGGCCAGGGAATAGGCGAGCAGTACTTC.

This chain connects TRBV24-1 to TRBJ2-3, with 12 bases matching TRBD1. The CDR3 contains 17 residues. Germline CDR1 and CDR2: KGHDR and SFDVKD. The V segment lost 6 bases and the J segment 2 bases; nucleotides outside the gene matches: 8. CDR3 sequence (DNA): TGTGCCACCAGTAGGGACAGGGGGCCGTGGGCCACAGATACGCAGTATTTT. Translating gives CATSRDRGPWATDTQYF.

This clone was picked up one time. The chain combines TRBV30 with TRBJ2-7, with D tentatively TRBD2 (5 bases). V lost 4 bases to trimming and J lost 6 bases, with 19 bases between them. CDR3 length: 14 amino acids. The germline CDR1 and CDR2 sequences are GTSNPN and SVGIG (reference sequence). This chain's CDR3 is CAWNTGRGLGEQYF. In DNA form, the CDR3 reads TGTGCCTGGAATACGGGGAGAGGTCTTGGCGAGCAGTACTTC.

CDR3 nucleotide sequence: TGTGCCAGCAGCCTCTCGGGGACAGCTGTGTCGGGACTCTATGGCTACACCTTC. It is translated as CASSLSGTAVSGLYGYTF. The chain combines TRBV4-2 with TRBJ1-2; 7 positions agree with TRBD1. J lost 4 bases, V lost 4 bases, and 18 bases had no gene match. This CDR3 region has 18 residues. Germline CDR1 reads LGHNA; CDR2 reads YNFKEQ.

The chain uses TRBV12-3 or TRBV12-4 and TRBJ1-6, with TRBD1 as a possible D gene (6 bases). Trimming stripped 7 bases from V and 10 bases from J, with 14 bases between. The CDR3 runs 13 residues. The CDR3 DNA is TGTGCCAGCATAGGGCAGGGGAGCTCACCCCTCCACTTT. Its protein product is CASIGQGSSPLHF.

V and J are TRBV18 and TRBJ1-6, with 7 nucleotides matching TRBD1. This CDR3 is 11 amino acids long. V shed 6 bases, J shed 16 bases, and the junction held 6 bases outside the gene matches. CDR1 and CDR2 from the germline V gene are KGHSH and LQKENI. For the CDR3, the DNA is TGTGCCAGCTCCCAAGACAGGGTACTCCACTTT. As protein: CASSQDRVLHF.

This clone came up once. The genes are TRBV30 and TRBJ2-1; D is ambiguous. The CDR3 consists of 14 residues. Between the trimmed V and J ends, which lost 2 bases and 6 bases, there was a span of 14 bases. Germline V gene lookup returns CDR1 GTSNPN and CDR2 SVGIG (reference sequence). CDR3 nucleotides: TGTGCCTGGAGTCCCCCCATTAGAATCAATGAGCAGTTCTTC. As protein: CAWSPPIRINEQFF.

The CDR3 DNA follows: TGTGCCAGCAGGAGGACAGTAAACTATGGCTACACCTTC. This codes for CASRRTVNYGYTF. The chain is built from TRBV6-6 and TRBJ1-2; possible D gene TRBD1, 6 bases. Germline V CDR1 and CDR2: MNHNY, SVGAGI (reference sequence). The CDR3 runs to 13 residues. Trimming took off 6 bases at V and 2 bases at J, with 10 bases between the two ends.

The rearrangement uses TRBV19 and TRBJ2-5; 10 bases match TRBD2. Trimming at V came to 3 bases and at J to 4 bases, leaving 2 bases not matched to a gene. This CDR3 is built from 14 residues. Per the germline V gene, CDR1 is LNHDA and CDR2 is SQIVND (reference sequence). The CDR3 region has the DNA TGTGCCAGTAGTATGAGCGGGAGGGTAGAGACCCAGTACTTC. Amino acid sequence: CASSMSGRVETQYF.

The rearrangement joins TRBV10-1 to TRBJ2-2, with D uncertain. The CDR3 loop spans 12 amino acids. The V end lost 2 bases, the J end lost 6 bases, and 4 bases lay between the germline ends. Germline V CDR1 and CDR2: WNHNN, SYGVQD (reference sequence). DNA of the CDR3: TGCGCCAGCAGTGAGATCTCCGGGGAGCTGTTTTTT. This codes for CASSEISGELFF.

The chain carries TRBV7-8 and TRBJ1-2; D is possibly TRBD1 (5 bases). The CDR3 has 15 residues. The ends were cut back, 8 bases at V and 8 bases at J, with 24 bases in the middle. Germline V gives CDR1 SGHVS, CDR2 FQNEAQ. The CDR3 sequence: CASGGAGGISVGYTF. Written as DNA, the CDR3 is TGTGCCAGCGGCGGGGCAGGAGGTATTTCCGTGGGCTACACCTTC.

The CDR3 spells CSVVTGGYTEAFF. The CDR3 DNA reads as TGCAGCGTTGTAACAGGGGGCTACACTGAAGCTTTCTTT. V usage is TRBV29-1 and J usage is TRBJ1-1; the match to TRBD1 covers 9 bases. Germline V gene data show CDR1 as SQVTM and CDR2 as ANQGSEA. The trim removed 4 bases at V and 3 bases at J, leaving 3 bases unmatched. The CDR3 extends over 13 amino acids.

The chain links TRBV5-4 to TRBJ2-1, with TRBD2 identical over 10 bases. Germline CDR1 is SGHNT and CDR2 is YYREEE (reference sequence). The CDR3 is 12 residues long. The V gene end was trimmed by 2 bases and the J gene end by 13 bases; junction bases not matched to a gene: 3. CDR3 protein: CASSFGTSVQFF. The CDR3 DNA reads TGTGCCAGCAGCTTCGGGACTAGCGTTCAGTTCTTC.

This chain connects TRBV11-2 to TRBJ2-7, with D possibly matching TRBD1 (6 bases). Trimming removed 0 bases from V and 0 bases from J, with 21 bases in between. This CDR3 has 19 residues. In germline, CDR1 is SGHAT, CDR2 FQNNGV. CDR3 residues: CASSLELGHQPYFSYEQYF. The CDR3 bases are TGTGCCAGCAGCTTAGAGTTGGGACACCAGCCGTACTTCTCCTACGAGCAGTACTTC.

This chain connects TRBV9 to TRBJ2-5; possible D gene TRBD2, 5 bases. The CDR3 consists of 16 residues. Germline assignment: CDR1 SGDLS and CDR2 YYNGEE. V was cut by 2 bases and J by 1 base, with 15 bases left in between. The CDR3 here is CASSVRGSGSQETQYF. CDR3 DNA sequence: TGTGCCAGCAGCGTCCGTGGGTCGGGGTCCCAAGAGACCCAGTACTTC.